The 27 T cell receptor beta chains in this list originate from one sample, sequenced in a study of cytomegalovirus exposure and HLA in healthy donors. TCRdb's table, derived via immunoSEQ multiplex PCR, lists solely in-frame clones and lacks some. The sample yields approximately 210,000 clones, 85% to 90% seen once. Material: PBMCs. The source of these receptors is a woman between 18 and 30 years old in good health and CMV-seronegative.

The V and J genes are TRBV18 and TRBJ1-1; maybe TRBD1 (5 bases). The CDR3 has 13 residues. Deletions cut 7 bases from V and 1 base from J, with 10 bases between. The germline V gene encodes CDR1 KGHSH and CDR2 LQKENI. The CDR3 DNA reads TGTGCCAGCTTACCGGGGGGGAACACTGAAGCTTTCTTT. Its translation: CASLPGGNTEAFF.

The V call is TRBV2, the J call TRBJ2-7, with D hard to call. This CDR3 has 14 residues. Germline V CDR1 and CDR2: SNHLY, FYNNEI. Trimming cost V 3 bases and J 0 bases, with 9 bases left between them. DNA for the CDR3: TGTGCCAGCAGTGAGTCCTCAGACTCCTACGAGCAGTACTTC. Translation: CASSESSDSYEQYF. Full variable domain (rest looked up from reference TRBV2 and TRBJ2-7): EPEVTQTPSHQVTQMGQEVILRCVPISNHLYFYWYRQILGQKVEFLVSFYNNEISEKSEIFDDQFSVERPDGSNFTLKIRSTKLEDSAMYFCASSESSDSYEQYFGPGTRLTVT.

On this clone: The same CDR3 is also encoded by other DNA sequences in this sample. The gene calls are TRBV27 and TRBJ2-7; TRBD1 matches at 7 bases. V dropped 3 bases and J dropped 2; count of bases not matched to a gene: 1. The germline V gene has CDR1 MNHEY and CDR2 SMNVEV (reference sequence). The CDR3 covers 13 residues. The CDR3 DNA reads TGTGCCAGCAGTTTGCAGGGGGCCTACGAGCAGTACTTC. This sequence encodes CASSLQGAYEQYF.

The chain combines TRBV27 with TRBJ2-1; 7 nucleotides align to TRBD2. V shed 3 bases, J shed 7 bases, and the junction held 6 bases outside the gene matches. Germline assignment: CDR1 MNHEY and CDR2 SMNVEV (reference sequence). This CDR3 is built from 14 residues. The CDR3 region has the DNA TGTGCCAGCAGTTTGACGCGGGAGCGGAATGAGCAGTTCTTC. Amino acids: CASSLTRERNEQFF.

J is TRBJ2-1 and V is TRBV10-3, with TRBD2 identical over 15 bases. The V segment lost 7 bases and the J segment 10 bases; nucleotides outside the gene matches: 2. Germline V gives CDR1 ENHRY, CDR2 SYGVKD. This CDR3 has 13 amino acids. The CDR3 loop reads CAITGTSGREQFF. In DNA form, the CDR3 reads TGTGCCATCACCGGGACTAGCGGGAGGGAGCAGTTCTTC.

This chain links TRBV5-8 with TRBJ2-4; 9 positions agree with TRBD2. This CDR3 has 16 residues. Losses at the gene ends were 7 bases for V and 0 bases for J; bases not matched to a gene: 8. Germline lookup yields CDR1 SGHTS and CDR2 YDEGEE. Written as DNA, the CDR3 is TGTGCCAGCTGGTCGCGCGGGAGGGAAGCCAAAAACATTCAGTACTTC. Translation: CASWSRGREAKNIQYF.

V and J are TRBV28 and TRBJ2-7; D may be TRBD2 (5 bases). Germline CDR1 and CDR2: MDHEN and SYDVKM. The CDR3 runs 14 residues. V was pared by 7 bases and J by 0 bases, with 13 bases between. CDR3 nucleotide sequence: TGTGCCAGCAAAGGGTGGGCGGGCTCCTACGAGCAGTACTTC. It encodes CASKGWAGSYEQYF.

The chain has TRBV6-5 and TRBJ2-7, with 7 bases aligning to TRBD2. The CDR3 has 13 residues. After removal of 8 bases from V and 6 bases from J, the junction contained 10 bases not matched to a gene. Germline V gene lookup returns CDR1 MNHEY and CDR2 SVGAGI. The CDR3 spells CASGEGQGGEQYF. CDR3 bases: TGTGCCAGCGGGGAGGGGCAGGGAGGCGAGCAGTACTTC.

This clone was observed a few times. The J gene is TRBJ2-7, the V gene TRBV5-6; D remains ambiguous. The germline V gene has CDR1 SGHDT and CDR2 YYEEEE. The CDR3 consists of 16 residues. V lost 2 bases, J lost 3 bases, and 18 bases lay in between. The CDR3 sequence is CASSLNLGRSDYEQYF. For the CDR3, the DNA is TGTGCCAGCAGCTTAAACTTGGGCCGCTCTGACTACGAGCAGTACTTC. Drawing the rest from reference TRBV5-6 and TRBJ2-7, the complete variable domain is DAGVTQSPTHLIKTRGQQVTLRCSPKSGHDTVSWYQQALGQGPQFIFQYYEEEERQRGNFPDRFSGHQFPNYSSELNVNALLLGDSALYLCASSLNLGRSDYEQYFGPGTRLTVT.

The chain has TRBV29-1 and TRBJ2-2; weak D call: TRBD2 (6 bases). The CDR3 totals 13 residues. CDR1 and CDR2 (germline): SQVTM, ANQGSEA. V was trimmed by 1 base and J by 4 bases, leaving 7 bases between them. CDR3 protein: CSVEVGGTGELFF. CDR3 nucleotides: TGCAGCGTTGAAGTCGGGGGCACCGGGGAGCTGTTTTTT.

This chain links TRBV27 with TRBJ1-2; TRBD1 matches 7 bases. The V gene's germline CDR1 is MNHEY and CDR2 SMNVEV (reference sequence). The CDR3 length is 14 residues. V lost 4 bases to trimming and J lost 3 bases; unmatched junction nucleotides: 5. CDR3 bases: TGTGCCAGCAGTTCCAGGACAGGAGACTATGGCTACACCTTC. Its protein is CASSSRTGDYGYTF.

In its sample, this clone was seen a few times. The J gene is TRBJ2-7, the V gene TRBV11-3; 7 bases line up with TRBD1. Germline CDR1 is SGHNT and CDR2 is YENEEA. Unmatched junction bases numbered 3, after V lost 0 bases and J lost 1 base. The CDR3 totals 15 residues. CDR3 DNA sequence: TGTGCCAGCAGCTTAGATGGGACAGAGTCCTACGAGCAGTACTTC. As protein: CASSLDGTESYEQYF.

The chain employs TRBV25-1 and TRBJ2-7; 9 bases map to TRBD2. CDR1 MGHDK and CDR2 SYGVNS come from the germline V gene. Trimming cost V 3 bases and J 3 bases; bases outside gene matches: 6. The CDR3 spans 15 residues. CDR3 in DNA: TGTGCCAGCAGTGACGTGGGACTAGCCGACTACGAGCAGTACTTC. This codes for CASSDVGLADYEQYF.

The chain couples TRBV29-1 to TRBJ2-5; 10 bases fit TRBD2. The CDR3 covers 13 residues. J was trimmed by 2 bases and V by 4 bases; bases with no gene match: 1. Per the germline V gene, CDR1 is SQVTM and CDR2 is ANQGSEA. The CDR3 loop is CSVGTSGQETQYF. CDR3 coding DNA: TGCAGCGTTGGGACTAGCGGTCAAGAGACCCAGTACTTC.

This sequence joins TRBV6-5 and TRBJ1-2; 7 bases match TRBD1. Germline V gene data show CDR1 as MNHEY and CDR2 as SVGAGI. The junction had 7 bases not matched to a gene; V was cut back by 5 bases and J by 4 bases. The CDR3 totals 14 residues. CDR3 amino acids: CASSLTGLVYGYTF. CDR3 nucleotides: TGTGCCAGCAGTCTGACAGGGCTAGTCTATGGCTACACCTTC.

The rearrangement joins TRBV9 to TRBJ2-1, with D perhaps TRBD2 (5 bases). Germline V gene lookup returns CDR1 SGDLS and CDR2 YYNGEE. The CDR3 contains 17 residues. V was clipped by 3 bases and J by 0 bases, with 16 bases between them. The CDR3: CASSGARGHGSYNEQFF. In nucleotides, the CDR3 is TGTGCCAGCAGCGGTGCACGGGGTCATGGCTCCTACAATGAGCAGTTCTTC.

This clone is a singleton in its sample. The gene calls are TRBV28 and TRBJ2-3; 7 bases are shared with TRBD2. The CDR3 spans 16 residues. Germline V gives CDR1 MDHEN, CDR2 SYDVKM. Trimming cost V 4 bases and J 0 bases; bases outside gene matches: 7. The CDR3 reads CASSSLRAGSTDTQYF. CDR3 nucleotide sequence: TGTGCCAGCAGTTCCCTCCGAGCGGGGAGCACAGATACGCAGTATTTT.

The chain is built from TRBV30 and TRBJ2-7, with 9 nucleotides matching TRBD2. The CDR3 extends over 13 amino acids. Germline lookup yields CDR1 GTSNPN and CDR2 SVGIG (reference sequence). J was trimmed by 2 bases and V by 8 bases; bases with no gene match: 7. The CDR3 sequence: CATQREATYEQYF. Here the CDR3 DNA reads TGTGCCACCCAGCGGGAGGCCACCTACGAGCAGTACTTC.

V gene TRBV4-3 combines with J gene TRBJ2-2, with 7 nucleotides matching TRBD2. V dropped 0 bases and J dropped 2; count of bases not matched to a gene: 9. Germline CDR1 LGHNA, CDR2 YSLEER. The CDR3 has 18 residues. The CDR3 DNA follows: TGCGCCAGCAGCCAAGATGTGGGGCTAGCGGCCAACACCGGGGAGCTGTTTTTT. Its protein is CASSQDVGLAANTGELFF.

This clone was seen a handful of times. The chain carries TRBV6-5 and TRBJ1-2; D is perhaps TRBD1 (5 bases). CDR3 length equals 15 residues. V was trimmed by 4 bases and J by 3 bases, leaving 15 bases between them. Per the germline V gene, CDR1 is MNHEY and CDR2 is SVGAGI. CDR3 amino acids: CASSFDQTDHYGYTF. The CDR3 bases are TGTGCCAGCAGTTTCGATCAGACAGACCACTATGGCTACACCTTC.

V usage is TRBV4-1 and J usage is TRBJ2-7; the D gene is possibly TRBD1 (5 bases). V dropped 0 bases and J dropped 2 bases, with 8 bases sitting between them. The CDR3 runs to 14 residues. Germline assignment: CDR1 MGHRA and CDR2 YSYEKL. The CDR3 spells CASSQDIGAYEQYF. In DNA, the CDR3 is TGCGCCAGCAGCCAAGATATAGGGGCCTACGAGCAGTACTTC.

This chain links TRBV13 with TRBJ2-7; 7 nucleotides agree with TRBD2. Looked up from germline, CDR1 is PRHDT and CDR2 is FYEKMQ (reference sequence). Trimming removed 0 bases from V and 4 bases from J; junction bases left unmatched: 9. This CDR3 has 16 residues. The CDR3 sequence is CASSLGAGTKPYEQYF. DNA of the CDR3: TGTGCCAGCAGCTTAGGGGCCGGGACTAAGCCGTACGAGCAGTACTTC.

The chain joins TRBV28 to TRBJ1-1; 7 bases are a match to TRBD1. CDR3 size: 13 residues. CDR1 is MDHEN, CDR2 SYDVKM, per germline. The J segment lost 5 bases and the V segment lost 9 bases, leaving 9 bases of the junction unmatched. The DNA of the CDR3 is TGTGCCAGTATAACAGGGGTACCGACTGAAGCTTTCTTT. It specifies CASITGVPTEAFF.

This clone was counted only a few times. The rearrangement joins TRBV5-1 to TRBJ2-7; 7 nucleotides match TRBD2. The CDR3 is 13 residues long. Germline CDR1 is SGHRS and CDR2 is YFSETQ. V lost 7 bases, J lost 0 bases, and 4 bases stayed unmatched. The DNA for the CDR3 is TGCGCCAGCCGACTAGCCGACTCCTACGAGCAGTACTTC. It yields the protein CASRLADSYEQYF.

The rearrangement links TRBV27 to TRBJ2-1; D is possibly TRBD2 (5 bases). The CDR3 runs 14 residues. Trimming stripped 6 bases from V and 2 bases from J, with 11 bases between. Germline CDR1 is MNHEY and CDR2 is SMNVEV (reference sequence). CDR3 amino acids: CASSLRVPYNEQFF. The DNA of the CDR3 is TGTGCCAGCAGCTTGCGGGTCCCCTACAATGAGCAGTTCTTC.

The count of this clone is one. The chain joins TRBV7-9 to TRBJ2-5, with D perhaps matching TRBD1 (6 bases). The germline V gene encodes CDR1 SEHNR and CDR2 FQNEAQ (reference sequence). The CDR3 spans 16 residues. Trimming pared 1 base from V and 2 bases from J, leaving 14 bases between. The DNA for the CDR3 is TGTGCCAGCAGCTTAGACACAGGGCTGAGACAAGAGACCCAGTACTTC. Translating it yields CASSLDTGLRQETQYF.

CDR3 in DNA: TGTGCCAGCACTTCAGGGGCCCTGGGATATTACGAGCAGTACTTC. Translated, it gives CASTSGALGYYEQYF. This chain links TRBV6-5 with TRBJ2-7, with D possibly being TRBD1 (6 bases). The germline V and J ends were trimmed by 7 bases and 4 bases, with 20 bases remaining between them. CDR3 length equals 15 residues. CDR1 and CDR2 from the germline V gene are MNHEY and SVGAGI.